Listed below are T cell receptor beta chains from one sample, sequenced in a study of cytomegalovirus exposure and HLA in healthy donors. The repertoire was sequenced with immunoSEQ multiplex PCR; TCRdb's copy has only in-frame clones and lacks some. In the table there are about 210,000 clones, less than 90% of which are singletons. Sample: PBMCs. These receptors were collected from a woman in her twenties or thirties in good health and CMV-seronegative. The CDR3 runs from the conserved cysteine through the conserved F or W. The D gene is left open where the match is weak. Not every row has a clone size; where given, it reads once, few, many or a size class.

V gene: TRBV11-3
J gene: TRBJ2-5
clone size: few
D gene: -
CDR3 protein: CASSPGHRGTQYF
CDR3 DNA: TGTGCCAGCAGCCCCGGGCACCGGGGGACCCAGTACTTC

V gene: TRBV28
J gene: TRBJ2-1
clone size: -
D gene: -
CDR3 protein: CASTPGASAYNEQFF
CDR3 DNA: TGTGCCAGCACCCCTGGGGCTAGCGCGTACAATGAGCAGTTCTTC

V gene: TRBV11-2
J gene: TRBJ1-5
clone size: -
D gene: -
CDR3 protein: CASSPGTSIYSNQPQHF
CDR3 DNA: TGTGCCAGCAGCCCGGGGACATCCATCTATAGCAATCAGCCCCAGCATTTT

V gene: TRBV11-3
J gene: TRBJ2-2
clone size: -
D gene: -
CDR3 protein: CASSLNIGRGTGELFF
CDR3 DNA: TGTGCCAGCAGCTTAAATATAGGGCGGGGTACCGGGGAGCTGTTTTTT

V gene: TRBV28
J gene: TRBJ2-7
clone size: -
D gene: -
CDR3 protein: CASSLRHTGTPYEQYF
CDR3 DNA: TGTGCCAGCAGTTTGCGCCATACAGGGACCCCCTACGAGCAGTACTTC

V gene: TRBV6-1
J gene: TRBJ1-1
clone size: -
D gene: -
CDR3 protein: CASNPGLRRRTEAFF
CDR3 DNA: TGTGCCAGCAATCCGGGACTTAGGAGGAGAACTGAAGCTTTCTTT

V gene: TRBV5-1
J gene: TRBJ1-1
clone size: -
D gene: -
CDR3 protein: CASSFGDTEAFF
CDR3 DNA: TGCGCCAGCAGCTTTGGAGACACTGAAGCTTTCTTT

V gene: TRBV6-6
J gene: TRBJ2-3
clone size: -
D gene: -
CDR3 protein: CAVYSGTDTQYF
CDR3 DNA: TGTGCTGTGTACTCGGGCACAGATACGCAGTATTTT

V gene: TRBV9
J gene: TRBJ2-1
clone size: -
D gene: TRBD2
CDR3 protein: CASSDVAGEYNEQFF
CDR3 DNA: TGTGCCAGCAGCGACGTAGCGGGAGAGTACAATGAGCAGTTCTTC

V gene: TRBV27
J gene: TRBJ2-3
clone size: -
D gene: TRBD2
CDR3 protein: CASCWRGADTQYF
CDR3 DNA: TGTGCCAGCTGCTGGCGGGGGGCAGATACGCAGTATTTT

V gene: TRBV30
J gene: TRBJ2-3
clone size: -
D gene: -
CDR3 protein: CAWSVLGADTQYF
CDR3 DNA: TGTGCCTGGAGTGTACTCGGGGCAGATACGCAGTATTTT